This T cell receptor (beta chain) stems from a study of blood T cell repertoires in COVID-19 (dated by TCRdb to 2018 to 2021). In terms of the full investigation: Samples from collaborators originated in the United States, Italy and Spain and spanned both the acute and convalescent phases of COVID-19. The material from the prospective study consisted of cDNA or gDNA derived from T cells, B-cell-depleted T cells, or PBMCs. The dataset comprised deeply sampled blood TCRbeta repertoires from subjects exposed to, actively infected with, or recovered from COVID-19. The repertoires were released in a freely available public database meant as a resource for research on the immune response to SARS-CoV-2. Samples came from the ongoing ImmuneRACE study (first 160 participants) plus 1,254 subjects from 6 global collaborators. The sample metadata nearly always contained a de-identified subject ID, COVID-19 status, age in years and sex. HLA class I and class II types, where available, came from metadata supplied by the sample provider rather than from assay-based typing.

TCRbeta CDR3 regions were amplified from genomic DNA by means of the immunoSEQ Assay, a bias-controlled multiplex PCR. The paper's processing steps were these. The number of nucleated cells in each sample was estimated from the amplification of reference gene primers within the assay. Sequence reads were collapsed and filtered to measure the absolute abundance of every unique TCRbeta CDR3 rearrangement. For each sample, productive Simpson clonality was calculated as the square root of Simpson's diversity index across productive rearrangements. TCRdb provides this immuneACCESS table in a form limited to in-frame rearrangements. Some clones are lacking; in checked studies, under half of them reflect an unresolved V gene, and why the rest are absent is not known. The DNA was the basis for D and trimming; V, J and clone size are from that table. The sample yields 20,000 to 25,000 clones; roughly 84% were counted once. The ten largest clonotypes hold around 10% of the sample.

Via the germline V gene, CDR1 is ENHRY and CDR2 SYGVKD. Its CDR3 holds 16 amino acids, cysteine through phenylalanine. Only the CDR3 DNA is retained, 48 bases long and in frame from the first base. For this chain, trimming is 6 bases at the V end and 0 bases at the J end, and the number of junction bases without a gene match is 3. Collaborating institutions collected whole blood in K2EDTA tubes following their own protocols. For TCRbeta analysis, collaborators shipped samples as frozen whole blood, isolated PBMCs, or DNA extracted from either of those sample types. Paper-wide results and their limitations: The quantity of clinical and demographic metadata differed by source and by participant and was supplied without curation.

About this clone: The clone's antigen remains unknown. The record has no base qualities; no much larger clone is one base away.

The sample comprised peripheral blood. Rearrangement joined TRBV10-3 to TRBJ2-7, with 15 bases in between that match TRBD2. The sequence came from a human donor in a cohort sampled during active COVID-19. The donor label of this sample is uncertain. The sequenced DNA: TGTGCCATCAGGGGGACTAGCGGGGGGAGCTCCTACGAGCAGTACTTC. It specifies CAIRGTSGGSSYEQYF.